A selection of T cell receptor beta chains follows, all from one sample in a study of cytomegalovirus exposure and HLA in healthy donors. Only in-frame clones appear in the TCRdb table, and some are missing; sequencing was by immunoSEQ multiplex PCR. The sample yields hundreds of thousands of clones, about 90% seen once. Material for sequencing was PBMCs. Receptors originate from a young woman in good health and CMV-seronegative. Both conserved end residues are part of each CDR3. The D gene is left open where the match is weak. Clone size is shown for a subset of rows, as once, few, many or a class of expanded clone.

TRBJ2-1 TRBV7-9 TRBD2 . TGTGCCAGCAGCTTAGAACTGAGACTAGCTATGGAGTTCTTC CASSLELRLAMEFF
TRBJ1-1 TRBV4-2 . . TGTGCCAGCAGCCAAGGTGAGGGTGAACAGACTGAAGCTTTCTTT CASSQGEGEQTEAFF
TRBJ1-2 TRBV6-4 TRBD1 once TGTGCCAGCAGTCCGGGACAGGACTCGAGATACACCTTC CASSPGQDSRYTF
TRBJ2-5 TRBV2 TRBD2 . TGTGCCAGCAGAGGACTAGCGGGGTCAGAGACCCAGTACTTC CASRGLAGSETQYF
TRBJ2-2 TRBV4-1 . . TGCGCCAGCAGCTCCTATCACTTTGCTCGGGGGGAGCTGTTTTTT CASSSYHFARGELFF
TRBJ1-2 TRBV30 . . TGTGCCTGGAGCGTGGGGAAAAGTTCGGGAGGCTACACCTTC CAWSVGKSSGGYTF
TRBJ2-5 TRBV5-6 . . TGTGCCAGCAGCGGATGGGCTACCCAAGAGACCCAGTACTTC CASSGWATQETQYF
TRBJ2-2 TRBV30 . . TGTGCCTGGAGACACAACACCGGGGAGCTGTTTTTT CAWRHNTGELFF
TRBJ2-3 TRBV5-1 TRBD2 . TGCGCCAGCAGCCTTAGCGGGGTTAGCACAGATACGCAGTATTTT CASSLSGVSTDTQYF
TRBJ1-4 TRBV7-9 TRBD1 . TGTTCCAGCAGCCCGATGACAGGGGTGGAGGAGAAACTGTTTTTT CSSSPMTGVEEKLFF
TRBJ2-7 TRBV27 . . TGTGCCAGCAGTTCCCAGGGCCCCTACGAGCAGTACTTC CASSSQGPYEQYF
TRBJ2-7 TRBV19 . . TGTGCCACTTCCGGGGGGCTTGACGTGATCGAGCAGTACTTC CATSGGLDVIEQYF
TRBJ1-2 TRBV19 . . TGTGCCAGTAGCCCCCCGGAGGGCGGCTACACCTTC CASSPPEGGYTF
TRBJ2-7 TRBV2 TRBD1 . TGTGCCAGCAGTGACAGGGGGTGGGAGCAGTACTTC CASSDRGWEQYF
TRBJ2-7 TRBV5-1 TRBD1 . TGCGCCAGCTCTAGACAGGGTCCCTACGAGCAGTACTTC CASSRQGPYEQYF
TRBJ2-3 TRBV9 . . TGTGCCAGCAGCGACGAGGGGGGCACAGATACGCAGTATTTT CASSDEGGTDTQYF
TRBJ1-1 TRBV9 . . TGTGCCAGCAGCGTAGGGTCAGTTACTGAAGCTTTCTTT CASSVGSVTEAFF
TRBJ1-5 TRBV5-8 . few TGTGCCAGCAGCTTCACAGGGAATCAGCCCCAGCATTTT CASSFTGNQPQHF
TRBJ2-1 TRBV11-1 . . TGTGCCAGCAGATTGGACTCCGCCCGGGGTGAGCAGTTCTTC CASRLDSARGEQFF
TRBJ1-5 TRBV30 TRBD1 . TGTGCCTGGAGTACACCTCCCGGGACAGGGGGCTACTTTAGTTCTAATCAGCCCCAGCATTTT CAWSTPPGTGGYFSSNQPQHF
TRBJ1-2 TRBV5-5 . . TGTGCCAGCAGCCCCGGACACTTTAACTATGGCTACACCTTC CASSPGHFNYGYTF
TRBJ1-2 TRBV5-3 . . TGTGCCAGAAGCTTCTCGTCCGGCAACAGGGCTAAAGGTTATGGCTACACCTTC CARSFSSGNRAKGYGYTF
TRBJ2-7 TRBV5-1 . . TGCGCCAGCAGCTCCTCCGCGGGGGCCTCCTACGAGCAGTACTTC CASSSSAGASYEQYF
TRBJ2-1 TRBV2 TRBD1 . TGTGCCAGCAGCCTATCGGGACAGGCTTACAATGAGCAGTTCTTC CASSLSGQAYNEQFF